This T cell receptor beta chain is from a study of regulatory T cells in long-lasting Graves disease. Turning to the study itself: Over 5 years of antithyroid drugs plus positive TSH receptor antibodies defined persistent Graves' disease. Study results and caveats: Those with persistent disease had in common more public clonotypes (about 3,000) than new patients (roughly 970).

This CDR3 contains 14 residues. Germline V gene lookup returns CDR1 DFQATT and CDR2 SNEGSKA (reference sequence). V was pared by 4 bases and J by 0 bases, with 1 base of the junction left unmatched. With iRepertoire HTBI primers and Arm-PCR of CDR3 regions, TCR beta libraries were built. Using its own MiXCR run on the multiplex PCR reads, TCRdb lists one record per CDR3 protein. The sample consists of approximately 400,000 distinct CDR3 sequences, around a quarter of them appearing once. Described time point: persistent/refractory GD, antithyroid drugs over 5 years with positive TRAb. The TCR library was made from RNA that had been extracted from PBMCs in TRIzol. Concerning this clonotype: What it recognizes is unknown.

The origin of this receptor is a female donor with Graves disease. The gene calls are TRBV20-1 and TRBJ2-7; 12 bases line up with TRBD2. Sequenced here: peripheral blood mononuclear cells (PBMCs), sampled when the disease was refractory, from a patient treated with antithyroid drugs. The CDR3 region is CSAKLAGGSYEQYF. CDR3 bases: TGCAGTGCTAAACTAGCGGGAGGCTCCTACGAGCAGTACTTC.